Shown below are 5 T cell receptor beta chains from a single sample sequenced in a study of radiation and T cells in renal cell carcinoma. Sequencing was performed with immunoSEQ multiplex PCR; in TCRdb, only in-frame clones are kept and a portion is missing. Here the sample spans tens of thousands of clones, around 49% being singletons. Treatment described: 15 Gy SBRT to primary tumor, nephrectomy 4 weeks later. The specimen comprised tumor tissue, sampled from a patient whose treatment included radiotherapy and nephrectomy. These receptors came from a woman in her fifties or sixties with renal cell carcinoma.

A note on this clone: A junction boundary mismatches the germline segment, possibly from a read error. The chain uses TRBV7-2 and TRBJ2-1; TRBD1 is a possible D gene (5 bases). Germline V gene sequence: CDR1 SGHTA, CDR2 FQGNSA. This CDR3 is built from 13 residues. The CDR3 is CASSQQAYNEQFF. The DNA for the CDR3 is TGCGCCAGCAGCCAACAGGCCTACAATGAGCAGTTCTTC.

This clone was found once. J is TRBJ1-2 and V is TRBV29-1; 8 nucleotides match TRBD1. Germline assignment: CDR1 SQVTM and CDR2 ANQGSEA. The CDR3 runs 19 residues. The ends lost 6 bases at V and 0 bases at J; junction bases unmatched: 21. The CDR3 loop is CSVYNPRDRSRPPNYGYTF. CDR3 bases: TGCAGCGTCTACAACCCCCGGGACAGGAGCAGGCCTCCTAACTATGGCTACACCTTC.

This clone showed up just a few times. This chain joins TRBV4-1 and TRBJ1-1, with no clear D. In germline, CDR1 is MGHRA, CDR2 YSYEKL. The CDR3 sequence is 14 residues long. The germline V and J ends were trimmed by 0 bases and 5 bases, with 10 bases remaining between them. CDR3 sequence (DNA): TGCGCCAGCAGCCAAGATGATAGGGAGACTGAAGCTTTCTTT. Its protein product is CASSQDDRETEAFF.

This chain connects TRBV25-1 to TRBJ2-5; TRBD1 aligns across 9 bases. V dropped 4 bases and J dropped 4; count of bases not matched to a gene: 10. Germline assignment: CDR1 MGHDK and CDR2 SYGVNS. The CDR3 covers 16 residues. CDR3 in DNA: TGTGCCAGCAGTGGTTGGACAGGGGTTGGGAGAGAGACCCAGTACTTC. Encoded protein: CASSGWTGVGRETQYF.

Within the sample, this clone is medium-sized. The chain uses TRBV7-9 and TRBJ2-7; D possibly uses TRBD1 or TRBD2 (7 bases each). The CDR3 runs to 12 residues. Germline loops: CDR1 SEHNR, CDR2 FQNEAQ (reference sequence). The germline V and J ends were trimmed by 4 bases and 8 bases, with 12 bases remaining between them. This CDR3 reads CASSWGGQQQYF. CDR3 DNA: TGTGCCAGCAGCTGGGGGGGACAGCAGCAGTACTTC. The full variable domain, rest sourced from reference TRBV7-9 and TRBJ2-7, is DTGVSQNPRHKITKRGQNVTFRCDPISEHNRLYWYRQTLGQGPEFLTYFQNEAQLEKSRLLSDRFSAERPKGSFSTLEIQRTEQGDSAMYLCASSWGGQQQYFGPGTRLTVT.